The clone carrying this TCR beta chain was counted ten times or more. These data belong to a study of T-cell reconstitution after alpha-beta-depleted transplantation in children. The library targeted TCRbeta and was prepared with unique molecular identifiers. Using its own MiXCR run on the PCR reads, TCRdb lists one record per CDR3 protein. The table includes about 240,000 distinct CDR3 sequences, around 12% detected once. The V end lost 1 base, the J end lost 0 bases, and 10 bases lay between the germline ends. The CDR3 sequence is 15 residues long. Germline values: CDR1 SGHRS, CDR2 YFSETQ. The sequencing used PBMCs from the stem cell graft donor, collected from the stem cell graft. The receptor comes from a human donor who donated a stem cell graft to a child with acute lymphoblastic leukemia. The rearrangement joins TRBV5-1 to TRBJ1-1; D gene unclear. This chain's CDR3 is CASSLSVDLNTEAFF. CDR3 in DNA: TGCGCCAGCAGCTTGTCAGTAGATCTGAACACTGAAGCTTTCTTT.